This T cell receptor (beta chain) was documented in a study of cytomegalovirus exposure and HLA in healthy donors. Study-wide points: Some public TCRs appeared in many individuals, while most sequences were rare.

Turning to this clone: Its antigen remains unknown.

The CDR3 is made up of 13 amino acids. In germline, CDR1 is SGHRS, CDR2 YFSETQ. V shed 3 bases, J shed 3 bases, and the junction held 0 bases outside the gene matches. It was with 60 Vbeta and 13 Jbeta primers that the PCR ran. TCRdb's table, derived via immunoSEQ multiplex PCR, lists solely in-frame clones and lacks some. The sample lists 110,000 or so clones; 73% were seen once. V gene TRBV5-1 combines with J gene TRBJ2-7; 10 positions agree with TRBD1. The sequence was obtained from a man aged 35 to 55 in good health and CMV-seronegative. Sequencing was done on a sample of PBMCs. DNA for the CDR3: TGCGCCAGCAGCTGGACAGGGGGCTACGAGCAGTACTTC. Its protein is CASSWTGGYEQYF.